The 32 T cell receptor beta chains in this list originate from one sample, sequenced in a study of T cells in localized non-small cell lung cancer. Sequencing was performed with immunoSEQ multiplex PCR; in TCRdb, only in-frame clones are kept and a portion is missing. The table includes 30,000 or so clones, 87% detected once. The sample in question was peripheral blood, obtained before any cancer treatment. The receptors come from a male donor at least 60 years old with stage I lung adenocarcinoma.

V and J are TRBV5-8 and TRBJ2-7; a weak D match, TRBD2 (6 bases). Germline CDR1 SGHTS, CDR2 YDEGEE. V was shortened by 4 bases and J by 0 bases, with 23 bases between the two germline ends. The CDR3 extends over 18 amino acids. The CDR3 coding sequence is TGTGCCAGCAGCCTGGTATATGACGGCCTGGGGGGCTCCTACGAGCAGTACTTC. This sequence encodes CASSLVYDGLGGSYEQYF.

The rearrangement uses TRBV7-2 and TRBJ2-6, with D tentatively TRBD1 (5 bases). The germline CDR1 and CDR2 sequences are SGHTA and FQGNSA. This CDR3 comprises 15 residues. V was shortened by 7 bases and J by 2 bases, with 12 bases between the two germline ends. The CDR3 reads CASIAQGTGANVLTF. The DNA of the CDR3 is TGTGCCAGCATAGCTCAGGGCACTGGGGCCAACGTCCTGACTTTC.

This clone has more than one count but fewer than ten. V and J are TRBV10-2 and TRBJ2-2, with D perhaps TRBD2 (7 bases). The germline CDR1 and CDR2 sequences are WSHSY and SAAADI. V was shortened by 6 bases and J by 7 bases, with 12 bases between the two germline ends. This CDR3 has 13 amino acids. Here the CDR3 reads CASRTGTNGELFF. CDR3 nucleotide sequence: TGCGCCAGCAGAACAGGGACTAACGGGGAGCTGTTTTTT.

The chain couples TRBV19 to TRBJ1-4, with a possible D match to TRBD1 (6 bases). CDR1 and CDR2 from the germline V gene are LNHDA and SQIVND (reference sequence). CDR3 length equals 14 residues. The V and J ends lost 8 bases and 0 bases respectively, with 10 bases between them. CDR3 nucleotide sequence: TGTGCCAGTGGTGAGGGGGCAACTAATGAAAAACTGTTTTTT. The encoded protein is CASGEGATNEKLFF.

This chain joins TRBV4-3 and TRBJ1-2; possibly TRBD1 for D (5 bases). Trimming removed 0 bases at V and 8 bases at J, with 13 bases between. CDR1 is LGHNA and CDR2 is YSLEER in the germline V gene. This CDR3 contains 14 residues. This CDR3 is CASSQDRGIGGYTF. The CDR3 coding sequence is TGCGCCAGCAGCCAAGATCGGGGCATCGGCGGCTACACCTTC.

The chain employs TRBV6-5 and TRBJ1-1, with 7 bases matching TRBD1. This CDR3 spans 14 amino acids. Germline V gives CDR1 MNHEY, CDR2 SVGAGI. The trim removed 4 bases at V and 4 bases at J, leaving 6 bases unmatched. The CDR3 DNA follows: TGTGCCAGCAGTTTCTTTACAGGGGCCACTGAAGCTTTCTTT. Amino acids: CASSFFTGATEAFF.

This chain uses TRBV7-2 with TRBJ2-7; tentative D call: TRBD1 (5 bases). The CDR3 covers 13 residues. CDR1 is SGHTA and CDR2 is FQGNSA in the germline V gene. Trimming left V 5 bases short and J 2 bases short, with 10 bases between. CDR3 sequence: CASSPTGTYEQYF. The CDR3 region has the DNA TGTGCCAGCAGCCCTACAGGAACCTACGAGCAGTACTTC.

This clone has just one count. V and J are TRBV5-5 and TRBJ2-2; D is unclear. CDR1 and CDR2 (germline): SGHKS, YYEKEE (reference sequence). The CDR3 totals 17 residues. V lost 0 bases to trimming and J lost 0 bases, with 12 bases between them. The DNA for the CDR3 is TGTGCCAGCAGCTTGGAGGCCAGGCCCGCGAACACCGGGGAGCTGTTTTTT. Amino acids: CASSLEARPANTGELFF.

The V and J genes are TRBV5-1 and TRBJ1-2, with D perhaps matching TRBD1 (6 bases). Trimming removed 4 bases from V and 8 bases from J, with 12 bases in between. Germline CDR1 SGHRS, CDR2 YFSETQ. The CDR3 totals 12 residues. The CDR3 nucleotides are TGCGCCAGCAGCCCAGGGGATTCCGGCTACACCTTC. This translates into CASSPGDSGYTF. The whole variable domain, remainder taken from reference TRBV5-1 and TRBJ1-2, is KAGVTQTPRYLIKTRGQQVTLSCSPISGHRSVSWYQQTPGQGLQFLFEYFSETQRNKGNFPGRFSGRQFSNSRSEMNVSTLELGDSALYLCASSPGDSGYTFGSGTRLTVV.

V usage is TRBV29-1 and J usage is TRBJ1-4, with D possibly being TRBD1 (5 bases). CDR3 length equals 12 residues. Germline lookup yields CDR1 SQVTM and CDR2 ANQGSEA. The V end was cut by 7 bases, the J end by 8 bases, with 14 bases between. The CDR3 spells CSARTGGEKLFF. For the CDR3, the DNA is TGCAGCGCAAGAACAGGAGGCGAAAAACTGTTTTTT.

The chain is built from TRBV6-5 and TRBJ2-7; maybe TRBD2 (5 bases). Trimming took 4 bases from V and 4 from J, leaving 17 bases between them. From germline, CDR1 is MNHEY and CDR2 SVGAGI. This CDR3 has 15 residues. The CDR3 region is CASSFLLERSYEQYF. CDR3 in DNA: TGTGCCAGCAGTTTCCTTTTAGAGCGGAGTTACGAGCAGTACTTC.

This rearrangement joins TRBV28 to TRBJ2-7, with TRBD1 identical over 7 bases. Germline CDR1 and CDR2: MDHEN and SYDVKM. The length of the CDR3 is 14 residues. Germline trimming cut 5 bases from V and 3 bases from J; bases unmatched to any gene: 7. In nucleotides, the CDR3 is TGTGCCAGCAGTCCCTGGGACAGTTTCTACGAGCAGTACTTC. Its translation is CASSPWDSFYEQYF.

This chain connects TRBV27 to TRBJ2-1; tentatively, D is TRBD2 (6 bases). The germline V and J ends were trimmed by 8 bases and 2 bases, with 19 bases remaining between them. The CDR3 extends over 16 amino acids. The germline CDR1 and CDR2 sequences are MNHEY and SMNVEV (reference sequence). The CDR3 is CASVGGGGAAYNEQFF. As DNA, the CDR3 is TGTGCCAGCGTCGGGGGTGGCGGGGCGGCCTACAATGAGCAGTTCTTC.

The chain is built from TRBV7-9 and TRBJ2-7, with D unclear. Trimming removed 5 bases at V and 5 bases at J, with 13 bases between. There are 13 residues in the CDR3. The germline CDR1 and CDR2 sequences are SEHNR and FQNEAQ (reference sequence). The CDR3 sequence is CASSPGRPNEQYF. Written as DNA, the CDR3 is TGTGCCAGCAGCCCCGGTCGTCCCAACGAGCAGTACTTC.

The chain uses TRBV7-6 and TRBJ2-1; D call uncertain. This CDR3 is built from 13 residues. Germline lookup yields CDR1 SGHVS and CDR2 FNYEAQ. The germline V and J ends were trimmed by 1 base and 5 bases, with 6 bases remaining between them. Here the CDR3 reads CASSLGNDNEQFF. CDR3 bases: TGTGCCAGCAGCTTAGGGAATGACAATGAGCAGTTCTTC. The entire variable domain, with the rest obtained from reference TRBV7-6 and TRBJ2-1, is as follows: GAGVSQSPRYKVTKRGQDVALRCDPISGHVSLYWYRQALGQGPEFLTYFNYEAQQDKSGLPNDRFSAERPEGSISTLTIQRTEQRDSAMYRCASSLGNDNEQFFGPGTRLTVL.

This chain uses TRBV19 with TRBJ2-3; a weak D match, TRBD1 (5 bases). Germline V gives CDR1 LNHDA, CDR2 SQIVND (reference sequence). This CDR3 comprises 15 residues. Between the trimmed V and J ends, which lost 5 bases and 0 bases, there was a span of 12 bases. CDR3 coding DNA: TGTGCCAGTAGTCACGCAGGGCGCAGCACAGATACGCAGTATTTT. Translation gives CASSHAGRSTDTQYF.

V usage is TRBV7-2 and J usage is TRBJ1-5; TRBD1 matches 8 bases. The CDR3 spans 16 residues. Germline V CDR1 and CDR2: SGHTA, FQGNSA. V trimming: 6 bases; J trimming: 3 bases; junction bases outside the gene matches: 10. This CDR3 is CASSFTGGRNNQPQHF. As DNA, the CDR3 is TGTGCCAGCAGTTTCACAGGGGGGAGGAACAATCAGCCCCAGCATTTT.

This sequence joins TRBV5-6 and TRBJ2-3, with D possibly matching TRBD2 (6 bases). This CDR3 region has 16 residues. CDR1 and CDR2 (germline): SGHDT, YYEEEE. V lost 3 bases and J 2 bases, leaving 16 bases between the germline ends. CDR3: CASSSVEAGITDTQYF. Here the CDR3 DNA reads TGTGCCAGCAGCTCGGTCGAGGCGGGGATCACAGATACGCAGTATTTT.

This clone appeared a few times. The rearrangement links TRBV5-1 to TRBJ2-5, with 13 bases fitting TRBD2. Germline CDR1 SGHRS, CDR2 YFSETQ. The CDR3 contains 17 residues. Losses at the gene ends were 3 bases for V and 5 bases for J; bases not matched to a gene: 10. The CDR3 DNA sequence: TGCGCCAGCAGCTCGACTAGCGGGGGGCCGGAGGGGGAGACCCAGTACTTC. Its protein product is CASSSTSGGPEGETQYF. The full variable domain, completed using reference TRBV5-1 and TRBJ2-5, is KAGVTQTPRYLIKTRGQQVTLSCSPISGHRSVSWYQQTPGQGLQFLFEYFSETQRNKGNFPGRFSGRQFSNSRSEMNVSTLELGDSALYLCASSSTSGGPEGETQYFGPGTRLLVL.

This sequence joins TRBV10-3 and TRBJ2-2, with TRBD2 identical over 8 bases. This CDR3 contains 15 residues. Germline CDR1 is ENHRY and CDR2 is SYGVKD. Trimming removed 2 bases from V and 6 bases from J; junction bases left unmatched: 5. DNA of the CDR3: TGTGCCATCAGTGAGCAAGGACTAGCCGCCGGGGAGCTGTTTTTT. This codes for CAISEQGLAAGELFF.

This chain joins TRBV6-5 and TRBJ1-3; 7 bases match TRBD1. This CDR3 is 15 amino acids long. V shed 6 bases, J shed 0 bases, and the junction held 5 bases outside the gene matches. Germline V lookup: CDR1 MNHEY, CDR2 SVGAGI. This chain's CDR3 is CASSRGTDSGNTIYF. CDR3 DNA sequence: TGTGCCAGCAGCCGTGGGACAGACTCTGGAAACACCATATATTTT.

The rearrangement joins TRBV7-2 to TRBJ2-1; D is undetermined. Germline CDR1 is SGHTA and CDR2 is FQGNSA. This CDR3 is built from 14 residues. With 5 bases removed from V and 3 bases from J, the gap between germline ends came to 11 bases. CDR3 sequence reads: CASSNEQIYNEQFF. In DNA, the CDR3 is TGTGCCAGCAGCAACGAACAAATCTACAATGAGCAGTTCTTC.

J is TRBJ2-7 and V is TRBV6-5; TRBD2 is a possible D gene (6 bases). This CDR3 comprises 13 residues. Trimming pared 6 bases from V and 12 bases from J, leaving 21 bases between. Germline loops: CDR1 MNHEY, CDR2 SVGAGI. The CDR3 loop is CASRGRGTSVTYF. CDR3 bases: TGTGCCAGCAGAGGGCGGGGAACGAGCGTGACGTACTTC.

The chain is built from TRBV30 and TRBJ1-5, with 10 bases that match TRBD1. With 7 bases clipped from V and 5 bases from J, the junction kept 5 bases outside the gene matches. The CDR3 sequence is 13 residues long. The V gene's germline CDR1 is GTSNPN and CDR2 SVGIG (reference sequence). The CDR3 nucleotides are TGTGCCTCAGCCGGGACAGGGGATCAGCCCCAGCATTTT. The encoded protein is CASAGTGDQPQHF.

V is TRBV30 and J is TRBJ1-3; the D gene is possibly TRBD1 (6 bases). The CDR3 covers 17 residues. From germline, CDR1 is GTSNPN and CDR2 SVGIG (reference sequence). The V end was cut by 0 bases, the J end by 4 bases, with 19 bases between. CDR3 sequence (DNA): TGTGCCTGGAGTGTAGATTCGTATGGGGGCTCAGGAAACACCATATATTTT. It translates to CAWSVDSYGGSGNTIYF.

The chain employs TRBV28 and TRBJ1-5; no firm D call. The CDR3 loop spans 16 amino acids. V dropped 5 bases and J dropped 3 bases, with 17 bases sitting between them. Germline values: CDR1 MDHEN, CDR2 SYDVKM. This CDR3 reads CASSNRLSVNNQPQHF. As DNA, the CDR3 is TGTGCCAGCAGTAACCGTTTATCCGTAAACAATCAGCCCCAGCATTTT.

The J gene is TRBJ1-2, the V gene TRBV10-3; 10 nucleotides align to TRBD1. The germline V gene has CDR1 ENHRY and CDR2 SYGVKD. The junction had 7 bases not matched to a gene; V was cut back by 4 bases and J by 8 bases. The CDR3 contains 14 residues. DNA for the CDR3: TGTGCCATCAGTGCCCTGACAGGGGGCTCGGGCTACACCTTC. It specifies CAISALTGGSGYTF.

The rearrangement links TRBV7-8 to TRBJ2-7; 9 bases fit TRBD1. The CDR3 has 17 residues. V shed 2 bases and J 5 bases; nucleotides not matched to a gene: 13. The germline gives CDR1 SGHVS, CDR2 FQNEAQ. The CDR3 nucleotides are TGTGCCAGCAGCTTACGTACTAGGGGGACAGGGATCAACGAGCAGTACTTC. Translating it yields CASSLRTRGTGINEQYF.

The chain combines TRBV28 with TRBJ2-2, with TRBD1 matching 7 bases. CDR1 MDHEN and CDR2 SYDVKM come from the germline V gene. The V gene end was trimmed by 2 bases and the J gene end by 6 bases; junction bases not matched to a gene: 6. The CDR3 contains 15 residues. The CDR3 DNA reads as TGTGCCAGCAGTTTAGGCGACAGGGCCGCCGGGGAGCTGTTTTTT. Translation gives CASSLGDRAAGELFF.

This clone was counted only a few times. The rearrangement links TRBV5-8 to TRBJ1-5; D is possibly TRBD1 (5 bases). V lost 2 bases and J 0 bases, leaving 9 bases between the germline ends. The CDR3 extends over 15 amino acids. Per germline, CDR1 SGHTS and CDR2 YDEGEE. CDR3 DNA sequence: TGTGCCAGCAGCTTAGGGGACTATAGCAATCAGCCCCAGCATTTT. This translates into CASSLGDYSNQPQHF.

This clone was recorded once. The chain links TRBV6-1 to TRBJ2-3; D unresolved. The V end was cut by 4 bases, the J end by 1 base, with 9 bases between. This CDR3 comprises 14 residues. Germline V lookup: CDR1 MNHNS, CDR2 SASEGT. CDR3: CASSGGEGTDTQYF. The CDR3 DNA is TGTGCCAGCAGTGGTGGAGAGGGCACAGATACGCAGTATTTT.

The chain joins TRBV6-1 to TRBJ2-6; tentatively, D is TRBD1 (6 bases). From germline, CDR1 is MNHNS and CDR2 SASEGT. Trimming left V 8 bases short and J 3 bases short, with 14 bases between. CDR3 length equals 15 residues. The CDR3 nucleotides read TGTGCCAGCTGCCCAACAGGGTTTGGGGCCAACGTCCTGACTTTC. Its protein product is CASCPTGFGANVLTF.